What follows are 9 T cell receptor beta chains derived from one specimen sequenced in a study of T cell repertoires in aging, cancer and after chemotherapy. Peripheral blood genomic DNA, not sorted cells or RNA, was the template. Rearranged V-D-J TRB sequences were amplified with a mixed TRB-A/B primer pool. TCRdb recomputed calls from the multiplex PCR reads with MiXCR, one row per CDR3 protein. The table records fewer than 15,000 distinct CDR3 sequences, about 26% of them present only once. The sequenced material came from blood. The receptors were gathered from a human donor in good health.

V is TRBV19 and J is TRBJ2-2, with 9 bases identical to TRBD2. CDR1 LNHDA and CDR2 SQIVND come from the germline V gene (reference sequence). CDR3 length equals 20 residues. With V trimmed by 3 bases and J by 6 bases, 20 bases remained unmatched. The CDR3 sequence: CASSMLAGGLTNPLAGELFF. CDR3 bases: TGTGCCAGTAGTATGCTGGCGGGGGGGTTAACGAATCCTCTCGCCGGGGAGCTGTTTTTT.

This rearrangement joins TRBV20-1 to TRBJ1-3; D is perhaps TRBD1 (5 bases). CDR3 length: 19 residues. CDR1 and CDR2 (germline): DFQATT, SNEGSKA (reference sequence). Trimming removed 3 bases at V and 2 bases at J, with 26 bases between. The CDR3 region is CSASPGEGTHGPTGNTIYF. In nucleotides, the CDR3 is TGCAGTGCTAGTCCGGGGGAGGGGACCCACGGCCCTACTGGAAACACCATATATTTT.

This clonotype was counted only a few times. The chain joins TRBV19 to TRBJ1-1, with D perhaps matching TRBD1 (5 bases). The CDR3 extends over 12 amino acids. The V end was cut by 3 bases, the J end by 4 bases, with 6 bases between. Germline-derived CDR1 and CDR2 are LNHDA and SQIVND (reference sequence). This CDR3 reads CASSIGTTEAFF. The CDR3 bases are TGTGCCAGTAGTATTGGGACCACTGAAGCTTTCTTT.

This clonotype showed up just a few times. The chain combines TRBV7-9 with TRBJ1-1; D not resolved. Germline values: CDR1 SEHNR, CDR2 FQNEAQ (reference sequence). With 1 base removed from V and 0 bases from J, the gap between germline ends came to 6 bases. There are 14 residues in the CDR3. The CDR3 DNA reads as TGTGCCAGCAGCTTAGGTCAGCTGAACACTGAAGCTTTCTTT. As protein: CASSLGQLNTEAFF.

This chain links TRBV25-1 with TRBJ1-1, with 9 positions matching TRBD1. The CDR3 covers 13 residues. The germline gives CDR1 MGHDK, CDR2 SYGVNS. Trimming took 8 bases from V and 1 from J; bases not matched to a gene: 2. The CDR3 reads CASQTGGNTEAFF. The CDR3, as DNA: TGTGCCAGCCAGACAGGGGGGAACACTGAAGCTTTCTTT. Full variable domain (outside the CDR3, taken from reference TRBV25-1 and TRBJ1-1): EADIYQTPRYLVIGTGKKITLECSQTMGHDKMYWYQQDPGMELHLIHYSYGVNSTEKGDLSSESTVSRIRTEHFPLTLESARPSHTSQYLCASQTGGNTEAFFGQGTRLTVV.

This clonotype turned up a few times. The CDR3: CASSYSDRPNRYGYTF. The CDR3 region has the DNA TGTGCCAGCAGTTACTCGGACAGGCCCAATCGATATGGCTACACCTTC. The chain uses TRBV6-5 and TRBJ1-2; 7 nucleotides agree with TRBD1. Germline values: CDR1 MNHEY, CDR2 SVGAGI. The CDR3 extends over 16 amino acids. V dropped 0 bases and J dropped 5; count of bases not matched to a gene: 9.

This clonotype was detected only a few times. The rearrangement joins TRBV30 to TRBJ2-7, with a tentative D call TRBD1 (7 bases). Germline lookup yields CDR1 GTSNPN and CDR2 SVGIG (reference sequence). The CDR3 contains 11 residues. V lost 1 base and J lost 11, with 12 bases in between. The CDR3 is CAWSAGGLKYF. The CDR3 coding sequence is TGTGCCTGGAGTGCAGGGGGGCTAAAGTACTTC.

This rearrangement joins TRBV5-1 to TRBJ1-2; D is perhaps TRBD1 (5 bases). V lost 3 bases and J lost 5, with 14 bases in between. CDR3 size: 14 residues. CDR1 is SGHRS and CDR2 is YFSETQ in the germline V gene. CDR3 region: CASSSEGVYYGYTF. The CDR3 nucleotides read TGCGCCAGCAGCTCGGAAGGGGTCTATTATGGCTACACCTTC.

This clonotype was seen only once. Compared with germline, one end of the junction differs, possibly owing to a read error. The chain couples TRBV6-5 to TRBJ1-1; TRBD1 agrees at 11 bases. CDR1 is MNHEY, CDR2 SVGAGI, per germline. This CDR3 comprises 16 residues. CDR3 nucleotide sequence: TGTGCCAGCAGTCACTCCGGGACAGGGGGGTCAACTGAAGCTTTCTTT. Residues: CASSHSGTGGSTEAFF.